Listed below are T cell receptor beta chains from one sample, sequenced in a study of prognosis after radiotherapy for stage I lung cancer. TCRdb re-derived calls from the multiplex PCR reads in MiXCR, one entry per CDR3 protein. The sample shows about 34,000 distinct CDR3 sequences, approximately 35% of them seen only once. The sequenced sample was PBMCs, obtained before or after stereotactic body radiation therapy (not recorded which). The source of these receptors is a donor of 50 years or more with non-small cell lung cancer. Each CDR3 is given with its conserved first and last residue. A D gene is named only where the DNA matches it firmly. A row's size may be missing; if present it is once, few, many or a size class.

D gene | J gene | clone size | V gene | CDR3 protein | CDR3 DNA
NA | TRBJ2-5 | many | TRBV10-3 | CAISEPKETQYF | TGTGCCATCAGTGAGCCAAAAGAGACCCAGTACTTC
NA | TRBJ2-7 | once | TRBV7-2 | CASSTAPLSGSYEQYF | TGTGCCAGCAGCACCGCCCCTCTATCGGGGTCCTACGAGCAGTACTTC
TRBD2 | TRBJ2-3 | many | TRBV27 | CASSLAGGDTQYF | TGTGCCAGCAGTCTGGCGGGGGGAGATACGCAGTATTTT
TRBD1 | TRBJ2-3 | many | TRBV20-1 | CSATTGDRGLTDTQYF | TGCAGTGCCACGACAGGGGATCGAGGACTCACAGATACGCAGTATTTT
TRBD1 | TRBJ2-7 | many | TRBV7-9 | CASSLVSGTGVSEQYF | TGTGCCAGCAGCTTAGTTTCCGGGACAGGGGTTTCCGAGCAGTACTTC
TRBD1 | TRBJ1-1 | many | TRBV5-5 | CASSFRTGSGVEAFF | TGTGCCAGCAGCTTTCGGACAGGGAGTGGCGTTGAAGCTTTCTTT
NA | TRBJ1-3 | many | TRBV19 | CASSTEGFSGNTIYF | TGTGCCAGTAGTACTGAGGGGTTCTCTGGAAACACCATATATTTT
NA | TRBJ2-3 | NA | TRBV24-1 | CATSDRGTGHPYTQYF | TGTGCCACCAGTGATCGCGGTACAGGGCACCCCTATACGCAGTATTTT
TRBD1 | TRBJ1-1 | NA | TRBV11-2 | CASSLYRGRVTFF | TGTGCCAGCAGCTTATACAGGGGGCGAGTGACTTTCTTT
TRBD1 | TRBJ2-3 | many | TRBV12-3/TRBV12-4 | CASSPDREDTQYF | TGTGCCAGCAGCCCGGACAGGGAGGATACGCAGTATTTT
NA | TRBJ2-2 | many | TRBV19 | CASPDRNTGELFF | TGTGCCAGCCCCGACAGAAACACCGGGGAGCTGTTTTTT
TRBD1 | TRBJ1-5 | NA | TRBV12-3/TRBV12-4 | CASRKTGNNQPQHF | TGTGCCAGCAGAAAGACAGGGAACAATCAGCCCCAGCATTTT
NA | TRBJ1-6 | NA | TRBV20-1 | CSAEKRNSPLHF | TGCAGTGCCGAAAAAAGAAATTCACCCCTCCACTTT
NA | TRBJ2-3 | many | TRBV20-1 | CSASFLPSTDTQYF | TGCAGTGCTTCGTTTCTACCGTCCACAGATACGCAGTATTTT
NA | TRBJ2-7 | NA | TRBV6-5 | CASSYSRYRDYDHYF | TGTGCCAGCAGTTACTCGAGATATAGAGACTACGATCATTACTTC
NA | TRBJ1-2 | many | TRBV20-1 | CSATRSPNYGYTF | TGCAGTGCTACGAGAAGCCCGAACTATGGCTACACCTTC
NA | TRBJ1-6 | once | TRBV6-1 | CASSGSRGLSVNSPLHF | TGTGCCAGCAGTGGCAGCAGGGGATTATCGGTCAATTCACCCCTCCACTTT
TRBD1 | TRBJ1-5 | many | TRBV20-1 | CSASLDLTGINQPQHF | TGCAGTGCTAGCCTTGACCTGACAGGGATTAATCAGCCCCAGCATTTT
NA | TRBJ2-1 | NA | TRBV5-1 | CASSLVSGNEQFF | TGCGCCAGCAGCTTGGTTTCCGGTAATGAGCAGTTCTTC
TRBD2 | TRBJ2-5 | many | TRBV20-1 | CSARVAAGWETQYF | TGCAGTGCTAGAGTTGCAGCGGGGTGGGAGACCCAGTACTTC
NA | TRBJ2-6 | many | TRBV3-1 | CASSRPGWGGAGANVLTF | TGTGCCAGCAGCCGTCCCGGATGGGGCGGGGCTGGGGCCAACGTCCTGACTTTC
TRBD2 | TRBJ2-7 | medium-sized | TRBV6-2/TRBV6-3 | CAGGTSGGSLYEQYF | TGTGCCGGTGGGACTAGCGGGGGATCTCTCTACGAGCAGTACTTC
NA | TRBJ1-1 | once | TRBV5-1 | CASSLTQTNTEAFF | TGCGCCAGCAGCTTAACGCAGACGAACACTGAAGCTTTCTTT
NA | TRBJ2-1 | many | TRBV11-2 | CASSLVGQNNEQFF | TGTGCCAGCAGCTTAGTGGGACAAAACAATGAGCAGTTCTTC
NA | TRBJ2-3 | many | TRBV11-3 | CASSLEGGSTQYF | TGTGCCAGCAGCTTAGAGGGTGGCTCTACGCAGTATTTT
TRBD1 | TRBJ1-2 | NA | TRBV6-5 | CASSSLPLAGGDGYTF | TGTGCCAGCAGTTCCCTCCCTCTGGCAGGGGGCGATGGCTACACCTTC
NA | TRBJ1-5 | few | TRBV28 | CASTRGRGNQPQHF | TGTGCCAGCACTAGGGGAAGGGGCAATCAGCCCCAGCATTTT
NA | TRBJ2-1 | many | TRBV19 | CASSIDSWAEQFF | TGTGCCAGTAGTATAGACTCATGGGCTGAGCAGTTCTTC
TRBD1 | TRBJ2-3 | many | TRBV11-2 | CASSQTGFTDTQYF | TGTGCCAGCAGTCAGACAGGGTTCACAGATACGCAGTATTTT
TRBD1 | TRBJ2-7 | many | TRBV20-1 | CSARALRQGNEQYF | TGCAGTGCTAGAGCACTAAGACAGGGCAACGAGCAGTACTTC
TRBD2 | TRBJ2-7 | NA | TRBV7-8 | CASTPLAVSYEQYF | TGTGCCAGCACCCCCCTAGCGGTTAGCTACGAGCAGTACTTC
TRBD1 | TRBJ1-3 | many | TRBV12-3/TRBV12-4 | CASKRIDRAKGNTIYF | TGTGCCAGCAAGAGAATCGACAGGGCGAAGGGAAACACCATATATTTT
NA | TRBJ2-5 | many | TRBV2 | CASTTGQETQYF | TGTGCCAGCACAACGGGGCAAGAGACCCAGTACTTC
NA | TRBJ2-3 | NA | TRBV5-1 | CASSLGACGGFTDTQYF | TGCGCCAGCAGCTTGGGGGCTTGCGGTGGGTTCACAGATACGCAGTATTTT
NA | TRBJ2-1 | many | TRBV19 | CASSFGRVNEQFF | TGTGCCAGTAGCTTCGGCAGGGTAAATGAGCAGTTCTTC
TRBD1 | TRBJ2-1 | NA | TRBV28 | CASGQGDYNEQFF | TGTGCCAGCGGTCAGGGGGACTACAATGAGCAGTTCTTC
NA | TRBJ2-2 | many | TRBV3-1 | CASSQDVERGSAGELFF | TGTGCCAGCAGCCAAGACGTAGAAAGGGGCTCCGCCGGGGAGCTGTTTTTT
NA | TRBJ2-3 | many | TRBV6-2/TRBV6-3 | CASSYRTPTDTQYF | TGTGCCAGCAGTTACAGGACACCCACAGATACGCAGTATTTT
NA | TRBJ1-3 | many | TRBV5-1 | CASSLAPGRGGNTIYF | TGCGCCAGCAGCTTGGCCCCGGGCCGGGGAGGAAACACCATATATTTT
TRBD2 | TRBJ2-3 | many | TRBV28 | CASSSGSAGGADTQYF | TGTGCCAGCAGTTCGGGTTCCGCGGGGGGGGCAGATACGCAGTATTTT
NA | TRBJ1-1 | many | TRBV4-1 | CASSQISGAGAEAFF | TGCGCCAGCAGCCAAATATCAGGGGCGGGCGCTGAAGCTTTCTTT
TRBD2 | TRBJ2-5 | few | TRBV19 | CATSPIAGGQETQYF | TGTGCCACCTCACCTATAGCGGGGGGGCAAGAGACCCAGTACTTC
NA | TRBJ2-7 | NA | TRBV7-2 | CASSRQTSSYEQYF | TGTGCCAGCAGCCGACAGACAAGCTCCTACGAGCAGTACTTC
NA | TRBJ1-2 | NA | TRBV7-2 | CASSLYREGGYTF | TGTGCCAGCAGCTTATACAGGGAAGGGGGCTACACCTTC
NA | TRBJ1-1 | many | TRBV2 | CASKEEQLLNTEAFF | TGTGCCAGCAAAGAGGAACAGTTACTGAACACTGAAGCTTTCTTT
TRBD1 | TRBJ1-1 | many | TRBV5-8 | CASSLWTGMVNTEAFF | TGTGCCAGCAGCTTGTGGACAGGTATGGTGAACACTGAAGCTTTCTTT
NA | TRBJ1-4 | many | TRBV11-1 | CASSLGASNEKLFF | TGTGCCAGCAGCCTAGGGGCTTCTAATGAAAAACTGTTTTTT
NA | TRBJ2-2 | many | TRBV11-2 | CASSLLATNTGELFF | TGTGCCAGCAGCTTATTAGCCACGAACACCGGGGAGCTGTTTTTT
TRBD1 | TRBJ2-3 | NA | TRBV6-1 | CASSQGMTGWSTDTQYF | TGTGCCAGCAGTCAAGGAATGACAGGGTGGAGCACAGATACGCAGTATTTT
TRBD1 | TRBJ2-3 | NA | TRBV6-1 | CASSEIRGRFTYTQYF | TGTGCCAGCAGTGAAATCAGGGGGCGCTTCACATATACGCAGTATTTT
NA | TRBJ1-4 | NA | TRBV20-1 | CSARDPQGNYEKLFF | TGCAGTGCTAGAGATCCCCAGGGGAACTATGAAAAACTGTTTTTT
NA | TRBJ2-7 | NA | TRBV19 | CASSTLRYRDYEQYF | TGTGCCAGTAGTACCCTCCGGTACAGAGATTACGAGCAGTACTTC
NA | TRBJ2-5 | many | TRBV5-1 | CASSLGVGGETQYF | TGCGCCAGCAGCCTTGGTGTGGGGGGAGAGACCCAGTACTTC
TRBD1 | TRBJ1-2 | few | TRBV2 | CASSSGQSYGYTF | TGTGCCAGCAGTTCGGGACAGAGCTATGGCTACACCTTC
NA | TRBJ1-1 | few | TRBV7-9 | CASSLQGGSTEAFF | TGTGCCAGCAGCTTACAGGGAGGAAGCACTGAAGCTTTCTTT
NA | TRBJ1-1 | many | TRBV28 | CASIPGGARTEAFF | TGTGCCAGCATCCCGGGGGGGGCGCGGACTGAAGCTTTCTTT
TRBD2 | TRBJ2-5 | many | TRBV6-1 | CASRPPGGGWETQYF | TGTGCCAGCAGGCCTCCTGGCGGGGGATGGGAGACCCAGTACTTC
NA | TRBJ1-4 | many | TRBV30 | CAWSVLRGGEKLFF | TGTGCCTGGAGTGTACTGCGGGGTGGGGAAAAACTGTTTTTT
NA | TRBJ2-7 | NA | TRBV20-1 | CSARPQRDLRGSEQYF | TGCAGTGCTAGACCGCAGAGGGACTTGCGGGGCTCCGAGCAGTACTTC